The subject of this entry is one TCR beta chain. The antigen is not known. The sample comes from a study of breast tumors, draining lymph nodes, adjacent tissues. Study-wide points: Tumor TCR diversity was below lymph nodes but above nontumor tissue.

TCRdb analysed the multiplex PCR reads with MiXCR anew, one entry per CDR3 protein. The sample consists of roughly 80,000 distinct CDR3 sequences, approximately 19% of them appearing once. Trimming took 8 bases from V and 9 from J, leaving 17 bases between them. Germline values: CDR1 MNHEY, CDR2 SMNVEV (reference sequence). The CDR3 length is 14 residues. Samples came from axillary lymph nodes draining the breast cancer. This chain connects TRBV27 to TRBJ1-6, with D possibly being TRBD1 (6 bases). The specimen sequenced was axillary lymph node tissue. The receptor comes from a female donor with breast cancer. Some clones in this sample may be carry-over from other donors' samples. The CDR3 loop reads CASGATGLTSPLHF. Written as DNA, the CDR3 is TGTGCCAGCGGAGCGACAGGTCTGACTTCACCCCTCCACTTT.